These T cell receptor beta chains were read from a single sample in a study of cytomegalovirus exposure and HLA in healthy donors. Sequencing was performed with immunoSEQ multiplex PCR; in TCRdb, only in-frame clones are kept and a portion is missing. The table records approximately 270,000 clones, about 90% of them present only once. Sequenced material: PBMCs. Receptors were obtained from a man aged 18-30 years in good health and CMV-seropositive. CDR3s include the opening cysteine and the closing phenylalanine or tryptophan. A D gene is named only where the DNA matches it firmly. A row's size may be missing; if present it is once, few, many or a size class.

>.|.|TRBV5-1|TRBJ2-1
TGCGCCAGCAGCCTCGAGGTTAATGAGCAGTTCTTC
CASSLEVNEQFF
>TRBD1|.|TRBV11-2|TRBJ2-1
TGTGCCAGCAGCTCCTTACAGGGGAAAACCTACAATGAGCAGTTCTTC
CASSSLQGKTYNEQFF
>.|.|TRBV11-2|TRBJ1-2
TGTGCCAGCAGAGCCGGGACCGATGATGGCTACACCTTC
CASRAGTDDGYTF
>.|.|TRBV23-1|TRBJ2-7
TGCGCCGGACATCTCTACGAGCAGTACTTC
CAGHLYEQYF
>.|.|TRBV5-1|TRBJ2-7
TGCGCCAGCAGCTTGGACGAGACTAGAGCCTACGAGCAGTACTTC
CASSLDETRAYEQYF
>.|.|TRBV5-6|TRBJ2-7
TGTGCCAGCAGCTTTAGACTCTTAAGGGGACTCCAAATCTCCTACGAGCAGTACTTC
CASSFRLLRGLQISYEQYF
>.|.|TRBV7-7|TRBJ2-1
TGTGCCAGCAGCTACAGCCTAGTTAGTCATGAGCAGTTCTTC
CASSYSLVSHEQFF
>.|.|TRBV11-2|TRBJ2-7
TGTGCCAGCAGCTTGTATCCTCGTCAGAGGGGACTCGGGCCTGTCGAGCAGTACTTC
CASSLYPRQRGLGPVEQYF
>TRBD2|few|TRBV19|TRBJ2-3
TGTGCCAGTAGTAGCGGGAGCTCCCTCCCAGATACGCAGTATTTT
CASSSGSSLPDTQYF
>.|.|TRBV4-1|TRBJ1-2
TGCGCCAGCAGCCATGAGGACCGAACTACTAACTATGGCTACACCTTC
CASSHEDRTTNYGYTF
>.|.|TRBV20-1|TRBJ1-2
TGCAGTGCAGTCTCCTATGGCTACACCTTC
CSAVSYGYTF
>.|.|TRBV28|TRBJ2-1
TGTGCCAGTCCACCCCTTGCGGGGCCCCGAAATGAGCAGTTCTTC
CASPPLAGPRNEQFF
>TRBD2|once|TRBV2|TRBJ2-7
TGTGCCAGCACTCAAGGGGAGGGGTCTAGCGAGCAGTACTTC
CASTQGEGSSEQYF
>.|.|TRBV27|TRBJ2-7
TGTGCCAGCAGTCCATCGGTCGGGGAATCGACCTACGAGCAGTACTTC
CASSPSVGESTYEQYF
>.|.|TRBV10-3|TRBJ2-7
TGTGCCATCACGACAGGCGTAGCCTACGAGCAGTACTTC
CAITTGVAYEQYF
>TRBD1|.|TRBV7-8|TRBJ2-1
TGTGCCAGCACGACAGGGGGGGCGCTTCGCTACAATGAGCAGTTCTTC
CASTTGGALRYNEQFF
>TRBD1|.|TRBV7-9|TRBJ1-1
TGTGCCAGCAGACAGGGACAGGGGGGCGCTGAAGCTTTCTTT
CASRQGQGGAEAFF
>TRBD2|.|TRBV4-2|TRBJ2-3
TGTGCCAGCAGCCAGGGACTAGCGGGAGGCTCAGATACGCAGTATTTT
CASSQGLAGGSDTQYF
>.|.|TRBV12-5|TRBJ2-3
TGTGCTAGTGGCCGCCCCTTGGCGCTGAGCACAGATACGCAGTATTTT
CASGRPLALSTDTQYF
>TRBD2|.|TRBV5-1|TRBJ2-5
TGCGCCAGCAGCCCGGGGGGGGGATCGGGCGAGACCCAGTACTTC
CASSPGGGSGETQYF
>.|.|TRBV9|TRBJ2-7
TGTGCCAGCAGCGTAGGGGCTTCCTACGAGCAGTACTTC
CASSVGASYEQYF
>.|.|TRBV2|TRBJ1-1
TGTGCCCCTACTACAGACTCCCGGGGAGCTGAAGCTTTCTTT
CAPTTDSRGAEAFF
>.|.|TRBV19|TRBJ1-3
TGTGCCAGTAGTCGCCTGGACTGGGGAGAAGACATATATTTT
CASSRLDWGEDIYF
>TRBD1|.|TRBV5-1|TRBJ1-2
TGCGCCAGCAGCTTGGGAGACAGGGAGATCTATGGCTACACCTTC
CASSLGDREIYGYTF
>.|.|TRBV6-1|TRBJ1-1
TGTGCCAGCAGTGAAGAAGGGTTGAACACTGAAGCTTTCTTT
CASSEEGLNTEAFF
>.|.|TRBV15|TRBJ2-2
TGTGCCACCAGCAGAGGGGGGGCGAACACCGGGGAGCTGTTTTTT
CATSRGGANTGELFF
>TRBD1|.|TRBV2|TRBJ1-2
TGTGCCAGCAGAGAGGGGGCAATCGGTGGCTACACCTTC
CASREGAIGGYTF
>TRBD2|.|TRBV7-6|TRBJ2-1
TGTGCCAGCAGCCTAGACCCCCAGACTAGCGGGGCCTGGTATGAGCAGTTCTTC
CASSLDPQTSGAWYEQFF
>TRBD2|.|TRBV9|TRBJ2-3
TGTGCCAGCAGCATCGGAGCGGGAGGAGGAGATACGCAGTATTTT
CASSIGAGGGDTQYF
>.|.|TRBV7-9|TRBJ1-1
TGTGCCAGCAGCCCGGGACTGATGACTGCTTTCTTT
CASSPGLMTAFF
>TRBD1|.|TRBV5-6|TRBJ1-1
TGTGCCAGCAGCTACCGGGACAGGGGGCTGAACACTGAAGCTTTCTTT
CASSYRDRGLNTEAFF
>TRBD1|.|TRBV19|TRBJ2-7
TGTGCCAGTAATCCCCGGGACAGCTCCTACGAGCAGTACTTC
CASNPRDSSYEQYF
>TRBD1|.|TRBV28|TRBJ2-2
TGTGCCAGCAGTCAGGGGGCGAACACCGGGGAGCTGTTTTTT
CASSQGANTGELFF
>.|.|TRBV7-9|TRBJ1-2
TGTGCCAGCAGCTTAGATGGGGTGAACTATGGCTACACCTTC
CASSLDGVNYGYTF
>.|once|TRBV27|TRBJ2-2
TGTGCCAGCAGTTTCCACGTGAGGTCGCGGGACACCGGGGAGCTGTTTTTT
CASSFHVRSRDTGELFF
>TRBD2|.|TRBV6-1|TRBJ2-2
TGTGCCAGCAGTACTAGCGGGAGAGCCGGGGAGCTGTTTTTT
CASSTSGRAGELFF
>TRBD1|.|TRBV9|TRBJ2-3
TGTGCCAGCAGCGTATACCCAACAGGACAGGGACAAGATACGCAGTATTTT
CASSVYPTGQGQDTQYF
>TRBD2|.|TRBV5-1|TRBJ2-3
TGCGCCAGCAGCTTGGCGATGGGAGCGGGATACACAGATACGCAGTATTTT
CASSLAMGAGYTDTQYF
>TRBD2|.|TRBV2|TRBJ2-2
TGTGCCAGCAGCCGCGGACTAGCGGGCCACACCGGGGAGCTGTTTTTT
CASSRGLAGHTGELFF
>.|once|TRBV10-1|TRBJ2-2
TGCGCCAGCAGGGACACCTCCGGGGAGCTGTTTTTT
CASRDTSGELFF
>TRBD1|.|TRBV5-6|TRBJ2-3
TGTGCCAGCAGCCCCGGCACAGGGGGCACAGATACGCAGTATTTT
CASSPGTGGTDTQYF
>.|once|TRBV11-2|TRBJ2-6
TGTGCCAGCAGCTTAAACTCTGGGGCCAACGTCCTGACTTTC
CASSLNSGANVLTF
>.|.|TRBV7-2|TRBJ1-5
TGTGCCAGCAGCTTTACGACGAGTAGCAATCAGCCCCAGCATTTT
CASSFTTSSNQPQHF
>TRBD1|.|TRBV6-5|TRBJ2-7
TGTGCCAGCAGTTCCAGGGGACAGGACTACGAGCAGTACTTC
CASSSRGQDYEQYF
>.|.|TRBV11-2|TRBJ1-2
TGTGCCAGCAGCTTGACTCGGGGCTACTATGGCTACACCTTC
CASSLTRGYYGYTF
>.|once|TRBV10-3|TRBJ1-1
TGTGCCATCAGCAGTGCGGCTGAAGCTTTCTTT
CAISSAAEAFF
>.|.|TRBV5-6|TRBJ2-7
TGTGCCAGCAGCTGGGGTACCGGGAGCTACGAGCAGTACTTC
CASSWGTGSYEQYF
>TRBD2|.|TRBV7-9|TRBJ2-1
TGTGCCAGCAGCTTTACTAGCGGCAATGAGCAGTTCTTC
CASSFTSGNEQFF
>TRBD1|.|TRBV27|TRBJ1-2
TGTGCCAGCAGTTCCCCGGCCGGACAGGGGGCTAGTGGCTACACCTTC
CASSSPAGQGASGYTF
>.|.|TRBV30|TRBJ2-5
TGTGCCTGGAGTCCGGGACTCCAAATCACCCAGTACTTC
CAWSPGLQITQYF
>.|.|TRBV5-6|TRBJ2-7
TGTGCCAGCAGCTTCAGTAACTACGAGCAGTACTTC
CASSFSNYEQYF
>.|.|TRBV20-1|TRBJ1-2
TGCAGTGCCCCAGGGTATGGCTACACCTTC
CSAPGYGYTF
>.|.|TRBV5-1|TRBJ2-2
TGCGCCAGCAGCTCGATAGGGATAATGAACACCGGGGAGCTGTTTTTT
CASSSIGIMNTGELFF
>TRBD2|.|TRBV7-2|TRBJ2-1
TGTGCCAGCAGCCTTCAGCGGGGAGGACAGTTCTTC
CASSLQRGGQFF
>.|.|TRBV28|TRBJ1-2
TGTGCCAGCGAGCGGGGTGCCTATGGCTACACCTTC
CASERGAYGYTF